These T cell receptor beta chains were read from a single sample in a study of blood T cells in healthy people across ages. TCRdb recomputed calls from the 5' RACE reads with MiXCR, one row per CDR3 protein. The sample consists of about 600,000 distinct CDR3 sequences, 40% to 50% of them appearing once. Material: blood. The receptors shown here come from an elderly man in good health. The CDR3 runs from the conserved cysteine through the conserved F or W. The D gene is left open where the match is weak. Clone size is given for some rows only: seen once, a few or many times, or a class if the clone is expanded.

D gene | clone size | J gene | V gene | CDR3 DNA | CDR3 protein
- | few | TRBJ1-2 | TRBV12-3/TRBV12-4 | TGTGCCAGCAGTTTGATTGAGGATGGCGGCTACACCTTC | CASSLIEDGGYTF
- | - | TRBJ2-2 | TRBV4-1 | TGCGCCAGCAGCTCCGCCCGGGGGCTGAACACCGGGGAGCTGTTTTTT | CASSSARGLNTGELFF
TRBD2 | - | TRBJ2-7 | TRBV29-1 | TGCAGCGTGCGGGAGGCGGGGAGCTCCTACGAGCAGTACTTC | CSVREAGSSYEQYF
- | - | TRBJ1-2 | TRBV20-1 | TGCAGTGCTAAGGCAGGGAACTATGGCTACACCTTC | CSAKAGNYGYTF
- | - | TRBJ2-5 | TRBV29-1 | TGCAGCGCCGGTTACGCCGGGGAGACCCAGTACTTC | CSAGYAGETQYF
- | - | TRBJ2-5 | TRBV20-1 | TGCAGTGCTTGGTACCTAGGAGGGAGTCTAGAGGAGCAGTACTTC | CSAWYLGGSLEEQYF
TRBD2 | few | TRBJ2-5 | TRBV20-1 | TGCAGTGCTGGGGGGGGGTCCCAGTACTTC | CSAGGGSQYF
- | few | TRBJ2-7 | TRBV20-1 | TGCAGTGCGGGGCGGGCTGGTCGACCCTACGAGCAGTACTTC | CSAGRAGRPYEQYF
TRBD1 | few | TRBJ1-1 | TRBV5-1 | TGCGCCAGCAGCTTCGGGTGGGACAGGGAGAACACTGAAGCTTTCTTT | CASSFGWDRENTEAFF
TRBD1 | few | TRBJ2-7 | TRBV27 | TGTGCCAGCAGCAACTTAGACAGGGGGTCACCAAAACCCTACGAGCAGTACTTC | CASSNLDRGSPKPYEQYF
TRBD2 | - | TRBJ2-7 | TRBV20-1 | TGCAGTGCTAGAGACAGCGGGAGAGGGTACGAGCAGTACTTC | CSARDSGRGYEQYF
TRBD1 | - | TRBJ2-6 | TRBV7-9 | TGTGCCACCTTGAACAGGGGGCGCTTCTCTGGGGCCAACGTCCTGACTTTC | CATLNRGRFSGANVLTF
TRBD2 | few | TRBJ2-5 | TRBV7-2 | TGTGCCAGCAGCAAGGGACTAGCGAGGTCCCAAGAGACCCAGTACTTC | CASSKGLARSQETQYF
- | few | TRBJ2-4 | TRBV4-1 | TGCGCCAGCAGCTTGACCGAAAGAGGGTTGGTGAACATTCAGTACTTC | CASSLTERGLVNIQYF
- | few | TRBJ1-4 | TRBV29-1 | TGCAGCGGCAAGAGGGGGGGCGCGGGTACTAATGAAAAACTGTTTTTT | CSGKRGGAGTNEKLFF
TRBD1 | many | TRBJ1-1 | TRBV6-6 | TGTGCCAGCAGTTCCACCGACAGGGTTGGGACTGAAGCTTTCTTT | CASSSTDRVGTEAFF
TRBD2 | - | TRBJ2-5 | TRBV20-1 | TGCAGTGCTCGTACTAGCGGGAGATCGGAGACCCAGTACTTC | CSARTSGRSETQYF
- | - | TRBJ2-7 | TRBV11-2 | TGTGCCAGCAGCTCCAGTTGGGGTAAGGGCTCCTACGAGCAGTACTTC | CASSSSWGKGSYEQYF
- | - | TRBJ2-1 | TRBV5-1 | TGCGCCGGCAGCTTGGCCCTGAATGAGCAGTTCTTC | CAGSLALNEQFF
- | - | TRBJ2-1 | TRBV29-1 | TGCAGCGGTTTCGTGGAGGGGGAGCAGTTCTTC | CSGFVEGEQFF
TRBD1 | once | TRBJ2-5 | TRBV6-1 | TGTGCCAGCAGTCGTTTGATCGTCGGGACAGGGTCGGAGACCCAGTACTTC | CASSRLIVGTGSETQYF
- | - | TRBJ2-2 | TRBV9 | TGTGCCAGCAGCGTAGTGCTGGACACCGGGGAGCTGTTTTTT | CASSVVLDTGELFF
TRBD2 | - | TRBJ2-1 | TRBV20-1 | TGCAGTGCTAGAGTACCGGGGGGGCGGTACTCCTACAATGAGCAGTTCTTC | CSARVPGGRYSYNEQFF
TRBD2 | few | TRBJ2-1 | TRBV5-1 | TGCGCCAGCTTGGCTAGCGGGAGTGATGGTGAGCAGTTCTTC | CASLASGSDGEQFF
TRBD1 | - | TRBJ1-2 | TRBV7-2 | TGTGCCAGCAGCTTGGACAGGGTAGGAGGCTACACCTTC | CASSLDRVGGYTF